The source of this TCR beta chain is a study of blood T cell repertoires in COVID-19. Whole-study context: The analysed material was cDNA or gDNA that came from T cells, B-cell-depleted T cells, or PBMCs.

Germline values: CDR1 SGHAT, CDR2 FQDESV (reference sequence). The CDR3 consists of 14 residues. V lost 0 bases, J lost 4 bases, and 2 bases stayed unmatched. Clones were sequenced by immunoSEQ multiplex PCR, and TCRdb holds only the in-frame ones, with some missing. Altogether 160,000 or so clones are present, 80% to 90% being singletons, with the ten largest covering approximately 1.4%. The rearrangement uses TRBV11-1 and TRBJ2-5, with TRBD1 matching over 7 bases. The sample taken for sequencing was peripheral blood. This receptor was identified in a woman aged 50 to 60 with acute or convalescent COVID-19. The CDR3 region is CASSLAGGIETQYF. The DNA for the CDR3 is TGTGCCAGCAGCTTAGCAGGGGGCATAGAGACCCAGTACTTC.